Listed below are T cell receptor beta chains from one sample, sequenced in a study of T cell clones after liver transplantation. Assay used: immunoSEQ multiplex PCR; TCRdb lists only in-frame clones, some missing. Of roughly 120,000 clones listed, just over 90% are singletons. The source was CD4+ T cells from blood, collected 12 months after liver transplant. All receptors derive from a human patient who received a liver transplant. Some T cells may have originated in the graft donor. CDR3s leave out the opening cysteine and the closing phenylalanine or tryptophan. The order of the fields is V gene, J gene, CDR3 protein.

v_call: TRBV5-6; j_call: TRBJ2-7; cdr3_aa: ASSLLGQIIYEQY
v_call: TRBV19; j_call: TRBJ2-7; cdr3_aa: ASGRDLAYEQY
v_call: TRBV11-2; j_call: TRBJ2-1; cdr3_aa: ASSLGALAGGFGGEQF
v_call: TRBV19; j_call: TRBJ1-2; cdr3_aa: ASSIRQGGYT
v_call: TRBV2; j_call: TRBJ1-2; cdr3_aa: ASSYQGEDGYT
v_call: TRBV29-1; j_call: TRBJ2-7; cdr3_aa: SVEGLPGNTYEQY
v_call: TRBV6-5; j_call: TRBJ1-4; cdr3_aa: ASSYSGTGVFEKLF
v_call: TRBV2; j_call: TRBJ2-7; cdr3_aa: ASSAGTGGYEQY
v_call: TRBV9; j_call: TRBJ1-5; cdr3_aa: ASSEGEGVQPQH
v_call: TRBV30; j_call: TRBJ1-5; cdr3_aa: AWSHDSSNQPQH
v_call: TRBV14; j_call: TRBJ2-1; cdr3_aa: ASSQGWAIARYSYNEQF
v_call: TRBV5-1; j_call: TRBJ2-1; cdr3_aa: ASSLRQTSSYNEQF
v_call: TRBV7-3; j_call: TRBJ1-3; cdr3_aa: ASSLLSAGSGNTIY
v_call: TRBV11-3; j_call: TRBJ2-3; cdr3_aa: ASSYKQGSGTDTQY
v_call: TRBV21-1; j_call: TRBJ2-7; cdr3_aa: ARDRESYEQY
v_call: TRBV11-2; j_call: TRBJ2-2; cdr3_aa: ASSDKNTGELF
v_call: TRBV7-9; j_call: TRBJ2-7; cdr3_aa: ASGRGSSYEQY